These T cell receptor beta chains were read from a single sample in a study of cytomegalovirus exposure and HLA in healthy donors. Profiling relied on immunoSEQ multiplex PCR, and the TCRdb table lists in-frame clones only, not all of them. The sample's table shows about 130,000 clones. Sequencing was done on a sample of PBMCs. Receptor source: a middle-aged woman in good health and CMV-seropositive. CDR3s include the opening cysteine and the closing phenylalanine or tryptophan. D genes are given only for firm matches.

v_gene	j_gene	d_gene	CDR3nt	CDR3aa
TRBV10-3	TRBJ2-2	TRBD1	TGTGCCATCAGTGGAACCGGACAGGGGGCGAACACCGGGGAGCTGTTTTTT	CAISGTGQGANTGELFF
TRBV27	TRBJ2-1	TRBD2	TGTGCCAGCAGTTTGGGACTAGCGGGAGTGGGTGAGCAGTTCTTC	CASSLGLAGVGEQFF
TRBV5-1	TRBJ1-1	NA	TGCGCCAGCAGCTTGGTTAGTCGGGGGGGCGCACAGGTCACTGAAGCTTTCTTT	CASSLVSRGGAQVTEAFF
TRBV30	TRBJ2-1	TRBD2	TGTGCCTGGAACTGGGGGGGAGAGCTTAATGAGCAGTTCTTC	CAWNWGGELNEQFF
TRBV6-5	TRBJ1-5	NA	TGTGCCAGCAGCCCAACACAATATCAGCCCCAGCATTTT	CASSPTQYQPQHF
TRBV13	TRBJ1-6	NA	TGTGCCAGCAGCTCCCCGGGGATACCCCTCCACTTT	CASSSPGIPLHF
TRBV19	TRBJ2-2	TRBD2	TGTGCCAGTAGTAGGCAGCGGGAGGGAATTTGGACCGGGGAGCTGTTTTTT	CASSRQREGIWTGELFF
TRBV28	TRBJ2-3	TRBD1	TGTGCCGCGAGGGACAGACCCACAGATACGCAGTATTTT	CAARDRPTDTQYF
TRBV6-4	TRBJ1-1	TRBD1	TGTGCCAGCAGGATGGACAGGGCTAACACTGAAGCTTTCTTT	CASRMDRANTEAFF
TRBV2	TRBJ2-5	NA	TGTGCCAGCAGTGCTTCTAGGGGGGGACGAGAGACCCAGTACTTC	CASSASRGGRETQYF
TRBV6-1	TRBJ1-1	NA	TGTGCCAGCCGGCAGGAGAACACTGAAGCTTTCTTT	CASRQENTEAFF
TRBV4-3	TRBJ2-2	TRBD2	TGCGCCAGCAGCCGCCGGTTAGCGGGAGGGGCCGGGGAGCTGTTTTTT	CASSRRLAGGAGELFF
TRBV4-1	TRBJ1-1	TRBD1	TGCGCCAGTCTCGGACAGGGGGGAAGGAACACTGAAGCTTTCTTT	CASLGQGGRNTEAFF
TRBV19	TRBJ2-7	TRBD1	TGTGCCAGTAGTCGAGGACAGGGGGCGGCTGGGGAGCAGTACTTC	CASSRGQGAAGEQYF